This T cell receptor beta chain stems from a study of T cells in Graves' hyperthyroidism and ophthalmopathy. The CDR3 regions of TCR beta were amplified from RNA transcripts. In the first-round RT-PCR of the TCR CDR3, the HTBI primer set was used. TCRdb reprocessed the multiplex PCR reads with MiXCR, giving one entry per CDR3 protein. The repertoire holds more than 300,000 distinct CDR3 sequences, with roughly 15% as singletons. At least ten counts were recorded for this clonotype. Diagnostic decisions used clinical symptoms, serum thyroxine and TRAb, thyroid ultrasound and orbital computed tomography. Per germline, CDR1 MNHNS and CDR2 SASEGT. The CDR3 consists of 14 residues.

Sequencing input: blood. This TCR came from a woman aged 30 to 39 with Graves' ophthalmopathy. The V call is TRBV6-1, the J call TRBJ1-1; D call uncertain. CDR3 protein: CVAQLEMMNTEAFF. In nucleotides, the CDR3 is TGTGTCGCCCAGTTAGAAATGATGAACACTGAAGCTTTCTTT.